The present entry profiles one T cell receptor (beta chain) with its context. The antigen this receptor binds is unknown. No much larger clonotype is one base removed from it; base qualities were not supplied. A second Seattle source provided samples from volunteer blood donors who had recovered from COVID-19. The collaborating institutions used their own protocols to collect whole blood in K2EDTA tubes. For TCRbeta analysis, collaborator samples were shipped as frozen whole blood, as isolated PBMCs, or as DNA extracted from either sample type. This sample is part of a study of blood T cell repertoires in COVID-19 (dated by TCRdb to about 2020). Context from the whole study: Samples from collaborators originated in the United States, Italy and Spain and spanned both the acute and convalescent phases of COVID-19. The repertoires were released in a freely available public database meant as a resource for research on the immune response to SARS-CoV-2. The material from the prospective study consisted of cDNA or gDNA derived from T cells, B-cell-depleted T cells, or PBMCs. A de-identified subject ID, COVID-19 status, age in years and sex were almost always included in the sample metadata. Where available, HLA class I and class II types were obtained from metadata supplied by the sample provider rather than from assay-based typing. The samples were drawn from two sources: the first 160 participants of the ongoing ImmuneRACE study, and over 950 subjects contributed by 6 global collaborators. Deeply sampled blood TCRbeta repertoires from subjects exposed to, actively infected with, or recovered from COVID-19 were included in the dataset. Results and caveats for the whole study, not just this receptor: How much clinical and demographic metadata was included differed by source and by participant, and the metadata was provided uncurated.

V lost 7 bases and J lost 4 bases; the stretch between them is 9 bases long. The CDR3 goes from the cysteine to the phenylalanine over 12 residues. CDR3 DNA only is kept here, 36 bases in frame from base 1. The immunoSEQ Assay, a bias-controlled multiplex PCR, was used to amplify TCRbeta CDR3 regions from genomic DNA. Per the authors' processing: Nucleated cell counts per sample were estimated from amplification of reference gene primers within the assay. Sequence reads were collapsed and filtered to measure the absolute abundance of every unique TCRbeta CDR3 rearrangement. For each sample, productive Simpson clonality was calculated as the square root of Simpson's diversity index over productive rearrangements. TCRdb stores this immuneACCESS table with in-frame sequences only. Part of the clones is absent; in the studies checked, under half of the shortfall reflects unresolved V genes, and no reason is known for the rest. V and J calls and clone size follow that table, whereas D and trimming were derived from the DNA. The sample includes 250,000 to 300,000 clones, with around nine tenths observed a single time. 0.94% of the sample lies in the top ten.

The chain links TRBV12-3 or TRBV12-4 with TRBJ2-3; a tentative D call is TRBD1 (5 bases match). The specimen sequenced was peripheral blood. The sequence came from a woman in her thirties or forties who had recovered from COVID-19. Here is the DNA: TGTGCCAGCACCCAGGGTTCAGATACGCAGTATTTT. This gives the protein CASTQGSDTQYF.